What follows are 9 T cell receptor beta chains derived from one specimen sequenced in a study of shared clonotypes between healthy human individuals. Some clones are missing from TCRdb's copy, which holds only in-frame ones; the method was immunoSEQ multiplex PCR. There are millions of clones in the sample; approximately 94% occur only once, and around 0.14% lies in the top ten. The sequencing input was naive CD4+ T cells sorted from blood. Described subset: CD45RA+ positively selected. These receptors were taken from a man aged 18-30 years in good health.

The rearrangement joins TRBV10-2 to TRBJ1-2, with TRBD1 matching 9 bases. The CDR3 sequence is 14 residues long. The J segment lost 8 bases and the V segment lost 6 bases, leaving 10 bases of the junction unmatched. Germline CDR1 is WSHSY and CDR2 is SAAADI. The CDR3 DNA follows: TGCGCCAGCAGCCCCGGGACAGGGCCCTGGGGCTACACCTTC. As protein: CASSPGTGPWGYTF.

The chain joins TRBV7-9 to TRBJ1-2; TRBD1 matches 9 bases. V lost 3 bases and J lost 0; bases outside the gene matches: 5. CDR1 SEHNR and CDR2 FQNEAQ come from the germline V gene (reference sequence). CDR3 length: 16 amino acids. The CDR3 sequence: CASSLGQGKANYGYTF. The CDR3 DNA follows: TGTGCCAGCAGCTTGGGACAGGGAAAAGCTAACTATGGCTACACCTTC.

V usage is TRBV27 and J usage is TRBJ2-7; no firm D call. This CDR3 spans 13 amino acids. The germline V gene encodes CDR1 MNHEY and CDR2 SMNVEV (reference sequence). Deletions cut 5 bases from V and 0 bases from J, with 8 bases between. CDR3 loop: CASSKESSYEQYF. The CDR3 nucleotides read TGTGCCAGCAGTAAGGAGAGCTCCTACGAGCAGTACTTC.

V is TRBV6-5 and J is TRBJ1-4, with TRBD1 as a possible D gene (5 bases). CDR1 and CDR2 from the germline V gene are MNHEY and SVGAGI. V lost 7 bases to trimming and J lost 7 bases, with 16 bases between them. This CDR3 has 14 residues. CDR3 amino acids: CASTTIPGGEKLFF. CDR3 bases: TGTGCCAGCACCACCATCCCGGGGGGTGAAAAACTGTTTTTT.

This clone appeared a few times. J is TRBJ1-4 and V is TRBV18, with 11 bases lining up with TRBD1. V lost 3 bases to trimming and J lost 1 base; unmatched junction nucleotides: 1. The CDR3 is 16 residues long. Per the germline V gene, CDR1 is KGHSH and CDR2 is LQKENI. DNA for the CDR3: TGTGCCAGCTCACCGGACAGGGGGCTAACTAATGAAAAACTGTTTTTT. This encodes CASSPDRGLTNEKLFF.

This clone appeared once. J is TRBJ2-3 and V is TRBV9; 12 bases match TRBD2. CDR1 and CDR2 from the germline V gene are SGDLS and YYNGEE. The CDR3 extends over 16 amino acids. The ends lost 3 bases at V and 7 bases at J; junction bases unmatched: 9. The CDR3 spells CASSDTSGGPFNTQYF. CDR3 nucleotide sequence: TGTGCCAGCAGCGACACTAGCGGGGGGCCTTTTAATACGCAGTATTTT.

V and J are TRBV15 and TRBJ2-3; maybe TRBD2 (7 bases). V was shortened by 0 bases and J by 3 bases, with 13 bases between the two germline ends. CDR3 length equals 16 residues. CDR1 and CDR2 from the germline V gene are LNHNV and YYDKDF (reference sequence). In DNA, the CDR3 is TGTGCCACCAGCAGAGATGGTCGGGGGGCGACAGATACGCAGTATTTT. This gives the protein CATSRDGRGATDTQYF. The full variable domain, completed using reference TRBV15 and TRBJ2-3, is DAMVIQNPRYQVTQFGKPVTLSCSQTLNHNVMYWYQQKSSQAPKLLFHYYDKDFNNEADTPDNFQSRRPNTSFCFLDIRSPGLGDTAMYLCATSRDGRGATDTQYFGPGTRLTVL.

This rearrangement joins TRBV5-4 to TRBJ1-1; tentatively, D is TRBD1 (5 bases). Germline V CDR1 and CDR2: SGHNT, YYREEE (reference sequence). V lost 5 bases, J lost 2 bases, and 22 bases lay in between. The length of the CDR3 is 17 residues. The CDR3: CASRQAGTRLLNTEAFF. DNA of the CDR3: TGTGCCAGCAGACAAGCCGGGACTAGACTTCTTAACACTGAAGCTTTCTTT.

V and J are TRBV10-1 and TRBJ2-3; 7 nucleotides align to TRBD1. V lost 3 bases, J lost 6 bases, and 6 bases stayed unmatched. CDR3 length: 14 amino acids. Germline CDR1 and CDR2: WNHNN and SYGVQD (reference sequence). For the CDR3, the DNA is TGCGCCAGCAGTGAAGGGACAGCCCTCGATACGCAGTATTTT. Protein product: CASSEGTALDTQYF.